This entry concerns a single T cell receptor (beta chain). The sample originates from a study of T cell changes during pregnancy in multiple sclerosis. Clones were read by immunoSEQ multiplex PCR, and TCRdb kept only the in-frame ones, dropping some. The table has some 57,000 clones, about nine tenths seen once; the top ten hold roughly 0.9%. The CDR3 sequence is 14 residues long. Germline V gene data show CDR1 as SGHVS and CDR2 as FNYEAQ. V dropped 3 bases and J dropped 4 bases, with 9 bases sitting between them. The origin of this receptor is a female donor in good health, enrolled as a control in a pregnancy study. Source: peripheral blood, taken in the first trimester of pregnancy. The chain links TRBV7-6 to TRBJ1-4; D not certain. This CDR3 reads CASSFEQYNEKLFF. CDR3 nucleotide sequence: TGTGCCAGCAGCTTCGAACAGTATAATGAAAAACTGTTTTTT.